Listed below are T cell receptor beta chains from one sample, sequenced in a study of T cells in Graves' hyperthyroidism and ophthalmopathy. MiXCR was run by TCRdb on the multiplex PCR reads, yielding one entry per CDR3 protein. The table records nearly 600,000 distinct CDR3 sequences, around 13% of them present only once. The sample taken for sequencing was blood. The receptors derive from a woman in her twenties or thirties with Graves' hyperthyroidism that later progressed to Graves' ophthalmopathy. Both conserved end residues are part of each CDR3. D genes are given only for firm matches. Size is stated for part of the rows, as once, few or many counts, or as a class when the clone is expanded.

V	size	J	D	DNA	CDR3
TRBV28	many	TRBJ2-2	NA	TGTGCCAGCAGCATACTAGGGAGAACCGGGGAGCTGTTTTTT	CASSILGRTGELFF
TRBV4-2	few	TRBJ2-2	TRBD2	TGTGCCAGCAGCCAAGGGCTAGCGGGAGTGACGGTTAACACCGGGGAGCTGTTTTTT	CASSQGLAGVTVNTGELFF
TRBV2	many	TRBJ2-7	NA	TGTGCCAGCAACAGGGCCTACGAGCAGTACTTC	CASNRAYEQYF
TRBV20-1	NA	TRBJ2-3	NA	TGCAGTGCTCTCCGGGGGGATACGCAGTATTTT	CSALRGDTQYF
TRBV4-1	few	TRBJ1-4	TRBD1	TGCGCCAGCAGCCAGAAGACAGGGACTAATGAAAAACTGTTTTTT	CASSQKTGTNEKLFF
TRBV4-1	NA	TRBJ1-6	NA	TGCGCCAGCAGCCAAGACGTAGTGGACTCGAGCTCCTATAATTCACCCCTCCACTTT	CASSQDVVDSSSYNSPLHF
TRBV3-1	many	TRBJ1-2	NA	TGTGCCAGCAGCCAAGATTCCGCGGGGCAATCTGGCTACACCTTC	CASSQDSAGQSGYTF
TRBV5-1	many	TRBJ2-2	TRBD1	TGCGCCAGCAGCATCCAGTCCTTCCGCGGGACAGGGGCCGGGGAGCTGTTTTTT	CASSIQSFRGTGAGELFF
TRBV7-2	many	TRBJ1-2	NA	TGTGCCAGCAGCTTATCCAGGGTAGGGGGCTACACCTTC	CASSLSRVGGYTF
TRBV2	many	TRBJ2-2	NA	TGTGCCAGCAGTGACCGGGACAACGTCCTCGGGGAGCTGTTTTTT	CASSDRDNVLGELFF
TRBV5-1	many	TRBJ2-1	TRBD2	TGCGCCAGCGGTGGGAGCGGGACCCCGAGCTCCTACAATGAGCAGTTCTTC	CASGGSGTPSSYNEQFF
TRBV25-1	many	TRBJ2-2	NA	TGTGCCAGCAGTCCGTCACGGGACCGAGGTACCGGGGAGCTGTTTTTT	CASSPSRDRGTGELFF
TRBV25-1	NA	TRBJ2-3	NA	TGTGCCAGCAGTGAATGGGGGAGGCTAGCAACAGATACGCAGTATTTT	CASSEWGRLATDTQYF
TRBV5-6	NA	TRBJ1-2	NA	TGTGCCAGCAGCTCCCGGCGGGCAGCCTATGGCTACACCTTC	CASSSRRAAYGYTF
TRBV10-3	few	TRBJ1-4	NA	TGTGCCATCAGTGGAACCCGGGGAAGTGAAAAACTGTTTTTT	CAISGTRGSEKLFF
TRBV5-4	few	TRBJ2-2	TRBD1	TGTGCCAGCTTTCCCCAGGGGGCGCCCTGGGAGCTGTTTTTT	CASFPQGAPWELFF
TRBV7-2	NA	TRBJ2-3	NA	TGTGCCAGCAGCTCCAGGGTTCCAGATACGCAGTATTTT	CASSSRVPDTQYF
TRBV19	many	TRBJ2-7	NA	TGTGCCAGCAGCCCGGGCTCCTACGAGCAGTACTTC	CASSPGSYEQYF
TRBV6-1	many	TRBJ2-1	NA	TGTGCCAGCAGCGCGATTACTAGCTCCTACAATGAGCAGTTCTTC	CASSAITSSYNEQFF
TRBV5-1	NA	TRBJ1-6	NA	TGCGCCAGCAGCTTGGCCCCAGGGTTTGGTAATTCACCCCTCCACTTT	CASSLAPGFGNSPLHF
TRBV10-3	many	TRBJ1-1	NA	TGTGCCATCGGGACCGGGACGGATCTTTCTGAAGCTTTCTTT	CAIGTGTDLSEAFF
TRBV28	many	TRBJ2-5	TRBD1	TGTGCCAGCAGATCGTCCGGGACAGACCAAGAGACCCAGTACTTC	CASRSSGTDQETQYF
TRBV11-3	NA	TRBJ1-1	TRBD1	TGTGCCAGCAGCCCACGGCCCGGGACAGCAAACACTGAAGCTTTCTTT	CASSPRPGTANTEAFF
TRBV24-1	many	TRBJ2-7	TRBD1	TGTGCCACCAGTGATGCCGGGACAGTCCCCTACGAGCAGTACTTC	CATSDAGTVPYEQYF
TRBV20-1	many	TRBJ1-2	NA	TGCAGTGCCACCAACAGGGAAGGCTACACCTTC	CSATNREGYTF
TRBV5-5	NA	TRBJ2-1	NA	TGTGCCAGCAGCTTGGTGGTAGTTGATGAGCAGTTCTTC	CASSLVVVDEQFF
TRBV30	NA	TRBJ2-7	NA	TGTGCCTGGAGTGTACCCCCTTTGGGGATCGACGAGCAGTACTTC	CAWSVPPLGIDEQYF
TRBV12-3/TRBV12-4	many	TRBJ2-7	NA	TGTGCCAGCAGCCCTCGTCTAGGAGCGCAAGAGCAGTACTTC	CASSPRLGAQEQYF
TRBV29-1	few	TRBJ2-5	NA	TGCAGCCCCTTTCGGGAGACCACCGGCGGAGAGACCCAGTACTTC	CSPFRETTGGETQYF
TRBV9	many	TRBJ1-5	TRBD1	TGTGCCAGCAGCGGCGGGACAGACCCAATCCTCCAGCCCCAGCATTTT	CASSGGTDPILQPQHF
TRBV29-1	many	TRBJ2-3	TRBD1	TGCAGCGTTGAGCGCGGACAGGGTCGAACAGATACGCAGTATTTT	CSVERGQGRTDTQYF
TRBV2	many	TRBJ1-4	NA	TGTGCCAGCAGTGCGGCCTCTGGGGAGGAAAAACTGTTTTTT	CASSAASGEEKLFF
TRBV14	NA	TRBJ2-7	NA	TGCGCCAGCAGCCAAGTAACAGGGTCCTACGAGCAGTACTTC	CASSQVTGSYEQYF
TRBV6-1	few	TRBJ2-1	TRBD1	TGTGCCAGCAGAACGGGACAGGGGGCAAAAGCCTACGATGAGCAGTTCTTC	CASRTGQGAKAYDEQFF
TRBV6-1	few	TRBJ1-2	NA	TGTGCCAGCCGCAGGGGCTATGGCTACACCTTC	CASRRGYGYTF
TRBV11-2	many	TRBJ2-1	NA	TGTGCCAGCAGCTTAGATCGTCATCAGAAACACTACAATGAGCAGTTCTTC	CASSLDRHQKHYNEQFF
TRBV3-1	few	TRBJ1-4	TRBD1	TGTGCCAGCAGCCCCTGGGGGACAGGGGGCTTCAAGAATGAAAAACTGTTTTTT	CASSPWGTGGFKNEKLFF
TRBV3-1	many	TRBJ1-6	NA	TGTGCCAGCAGCCAAGCTGGTTATCGGGATTCACCCCTCCACTTT	CASSQAGYRDSPLHF
TRBV6-2/TRBV6-3	many	TRBJ2-5	NA	TGTGCCAGCAGTTCCTACGCACTGTACCAAGAGACCCAGTACTTC	CASSSYALYQETQYF
TRBV19	NA	TRBJ2-7	TRBD1	TGTGCCAGTAGTCCGGACAGGATCTACGAGCAGTACTTC	CASSPDRIYEQYF
TRBV2	many	TRBJ2-3	NA	TGTGCCAGCGGCCCCCCAGTACAGGATACGCAGTATTTT	CASGPPVQDTQYF
TRBV12-3/TRBV12-4	many	TRBJ1-1	NA	TGTGCCAGCAGTTTATTATGGAGTGAAGCTTTCTTT	CASSLLWSEAFF
TRBV5-1	many	TRBJ2-2	NA	TGCGCCAGCAGCTTGGAATCGGGTAGCAGCACCGGGGAGCTGTTTTTT	CASSLESGSSTGELFF
TRBV4-1	once	TRBJ1-1	TRBD1	TGCGCCAGCAGCCAAGGAAGGGGGACAGGGATTCGCGCTGAAGCTTTCTTT	CASSQGRGTGIRAEAFF
TRBV18	many	TRBJ1-1	NA	TGTGCCAGCTCACCAGACCTGGCTCTTAGTGGGGAAGCTTTCTTT	CASSPDLALSGEAFF
TRBV14	many	TRBJ2-3	TRBD2	TGTGCCAGCAGCCAAGTCGGCGGGAGAGCAGATACGCAGTATTTT	CASSQVGGRADTQYF
TRBV7-3	NA	TRBJ2-3	NA	TGTGCCAGCAGCCCGAGCCAAACAGATACGCAGTATTTT	CASSPSQTDTQYF
TRBV24-1	many	TRBJ2-1	TRBD2	TGTGCCACCGGGGCGACTAGCGGGAGGGCGTGGGCATACAATGAGCAGTTCTTC	CATGATSGRAWAYNEQFF
TRBV24-1	many	TRBJ1-1	NA	TGTGCCACCAGTGACACCGGGACTGAAGCTTTCTTT	CATSDTGTEAFF
TRBV20-1	many	TRBJ2-7	TRBD1	TGCAGTGCTGGACAGGGGGAATCCTACGAGCAGTACTTC	CSAGQGESYEQYF
TRBV10-3	many	TRBJ2-3	TRBD1	TGTGCCATCAGTGAGTTTGGACAGGGGAGACCGGATACGCAGTATTTT	CAISEFGQGRPDTQYF
TRBV5-4	NA	TRBJ2-1	NA	TGTGCCAGCAGCTACCCACGCGGTCAGGAGGATGAGCAGTTCTTC	CASSYPRGQEDEQFF
TRBV20-1	many	TRBJ1-1	NA	TGCAGTGCTAGAGATCGGGGCGGGTGGACTGAAGCTTTCTTT	CSARDRGGWTEAFF
TRBV27	many	TRBJ2-7	TRBD2	TGTGCCAGCAGTCAAGCCGGGACTAGCGCCTACGAGCAGTACTTC	CASSQAGTSAYEQYF